These 18 T cell receptor beta chains were all obtained from the same sample, sequenced in a study of OX40 agonist ivuxolimab in advanced cancers. Assay: immunoSEQ multiplex PCR; the TCRdb copy retains only in-frame clones and omits some. This sample has tens of thousands of clones, with about nine tenths found just once. This material consisted of CD4+ or CD8+ T cells sorted from blood, taken in a trial of the OX40 agonist ivuxolimab. These receptors all come from an adult with an advanced solid tumor such as melanoma, head and neck, liver or kidney cancer.

The rearrangement joins TRBV5-1 to TRBJ2-3; D may be TRBD2 (5 bases). V was shortened by 0 bases and J by 0 bases, with 8 bases between the two germline ends. The germline CDR1 and CDR2 sequences are SGHRS and YFSETQ. CDR3 length equals 15 residues. The CDR3 region has the DNA TGCGCCAGCAGCTTGGTGAGCGGAAGCACAGATACGCAGTATTTT. This codes for CASSLVSGSTDTQYF.

The chain carries TRBV14 and TRBJ2-6, with 8 positions matching TRBD1. Germline trimming cut 1 base from V and 0 bases from J; bases unmatched to any gene: 5. The CDR3 totals 18 residues. CDR1 is SGHDN and CDR2 is FVKESK in the germline V gene. CDR3 loop: CASSQVSGGASGANVLTF. For the CDR3, the DNA is TGTGCCAGCAGCCAAGTATCAGGGGGCGCCTCTGGGGCCAACGTCCTGACTTTC. The whole variable domain, remainder taken from reference TRBV14 and TRBJ2-6, is EAGVTQFPSHSVIEKGQTVTLRCDPISGHDNLYWYRRVMGKEIKFLLHFVKESKQDESGMPNNRFLAERTGGTYSTLKVQPAELEDSGVYFCASSQVSGGASGANVLTFGAGSRLTVL.

With respect to this clone: One end of the junction fails to match germline, which may point to a read error. The genes are TRBV6-6 and TRBJ1-5, with 7 positions matching TRBD1. The germline V gene encodes CDR1 MNHNY and CDR2 SVGAGI (reference sequence). The CDR3 runs 15 residues. In DNA form, the CDR3 reads TGTGCCAACAGTTGGGGACAGAACGGCAATCAGCCCCAGCATTTT. As protein: CANSWGQNGNQPQHF.

This clone was detected once. The rearrangement uses TRBV7-9 and TRBJ1-2; D possibly corresponds to TRBD1 (5 bases). Germline V gene sequence: CDR1 SEHNR, CDR2 FQNEAQ (reference sequence). The CDR3 is 14 amino acids. The V end was cut by 2 bases, the J end by 6 bases, with 13 bases between. CDR3 bases: TGTGCCAGCAGCTTATTGGAGGGGTCCAATGGCTACACCTTC. Protein product: CASSLLEGSNGYTF. Together with reference TRBV7-9 and TRBJ1-2, the CDR3 gives the full variable domain: DTGVSQNPRHKITKRGQNVTFRCDPISEHNRLYWYRQTLGQGPEFLTYFQNEAQLEKSRLLSDRFSAERPKGSFSTLEIQRTEQGDSAMYLCASSLLEGSNGYTFGSGTRLTVV.

The rearrangement links TRBV5-6 to TRBJ1-2; 11 bases map to TRBD1. The junction had 8 bases not matched to a gene; V was cut back by 4 bases and J by 6 bases. The CDR3 length is 15 residues. The germline V gene has CDR1 SGHDT and CDR2 YYEEEE. DNA for the CDR3: TGTGCCAGCAGCCAGGACAGGGGGCGCCCCGATGGCTACACCTTC. Protein product: CASSQDRGRPDGYTF. Complete variable domain (other parts from reference TRBV5-6 and TRBJ1-2): DAGVTQSPTHLIKTRGQQVTLRCSPKSGHDTVSWYQQALGQGPQFIFQYYEEEERQRGNFPDRFSGHQFPNYSSELNVNALLLGDSALYLCASSQDRGRPDGYTFGSGTRLTVV.

The chain carries TRBV11-1 and TRBJ2-5, with TRBD2 matching 14 bases. The CDR3 spans 17 residues. Germline V gene data show CDR1 as SGHAT and CDR2 as FQDESV (reference sequence). The trim removed 5 bases at V and 1 base at J, leaving 6 bases unmatched. The CDR3: CASSRLAGGIGQETQYF. Written as DNA, the CDR3 is TGTGCCAGCAGCCGACTAGCGGGAGGGATAGGCCAAGAGACCCAGTACTTC.

The V and J genes are TRBV30 and TRBJ1-4; the match to TRBD1 covers 7 bases. V lost 0 bases, J lost 7 bases, and 8 bases stayed unmatched. The CDR3 extends over 15 amino acids. CDR1 and CDR2 from the germline V gene are GTSNPN and SVGIG (reference sequence). In nucleotides, the CDR3 is TGTGCCTGGAGTGTGGTGACAGGGAGAGGTGAAAAACTGTTTTTT. Residues: CAWSVVTGRGEKLFF.

The V gene is TRBV5-4, the J gene TRBJ2-3; D might be TRBD1 (7 bases). This CDR3 has 16 residues. Trimming pared 4 bases from V and 3 bases from J, leaving 18 bases between. In germline, CDR1 is SGHNT, CDR2 YYREEE (reference sequence). The CDR3 nucleotides read TGTGCCAGCAGCCCCAGGGGGAGCGGGTCTACAGATACGCAGTATTTT. Its protein product is CASSPRGSGSTDTQYF.

For this clone: A junction boundary mismatches the germline segment, possibly from a read error. V usage is TRBV11-3 and J usage is TRBJ2-3; the match to TRBD1 covers 7 bases. The CDR3 is made up of 14 amino acids. From germline, CDR1 is SGHNT and CDR2 YENEEA. The CDR3 DNA follows: TGTGCCAGCAGCCCACGGGACAGCAAAGATACGCAGTATTTT. It codes for CASSPRDSKDTQYF.

The V call is TRBV28, the J call TRBJ1-1; D unclear. Between the trimmed V and J ends, which lost 3 bases and 1 base, there was a span of 6 bases. Germline V gene data show CDR1 as MDHEN and CDR2 as SYDVKM. The CDR3 consists of 13 residues. CDR3 nucleotide sequence: TGTGCCAGCAGTTTTGGAGCGAACACTGAAGCTTTCTTT. Translated: CASSFGANTEAFF. The full variable domain, with the rest looked up from reference TRBV28 and TRBJ1-1, is DVKVTQSSRYLVKRTGEKVFLECVQDMDHENMFWYRQDPGLGLRLIYFSYDVKMKEKGDIPEGYSVSREKKERFSLILESASTNQTSMYLCASSFGANTEAFFGQGTRLTVV.

By share, this clone counts as medium-sized (0.01 to 0.1%). This chain uses TRBV5-1 with TRBJ2-7; 11 bases are shared with TRBD1. J lost 0 bases, V lost 5 bases, and 4 bases had no gene match. Germline V gene lookup returns CDR1 SGHRS and CDR2 YFSETQ. The CDR3 has 15 amino acids. The CDR3 is CASRFGTGGSYEQYF. In nucleotides, the CDR3 is TGCGCCAGCAGATTCGGGACAGGGGGCTCCTACGAGCAGTACTTC.

The V and J genes are TRBV2 and TRBJ2-1; 14 bases are shared with TRBD2. The germline V gene encodes CDR1 SNHLY and CDR2 FYNNEI. With 3 bases clipped from V and 7 bases from J, the junction kept 11 bases outside the gene matches. The CDR3 covers 18 residues. In DNA form, the CDR3 reads TGTGCCAGCAGTGATTATGGGGGACTAGCGGGAGCTCTGAATGAGCAGTTCTTC. It yields the protein CASSDYGGLAGALNEQFF.

CDR3 sequence reads: CASSLAGGAYNEQFF. DNA of the CDR3: TGTGCCAGCAGTTTAGCGGGGGGGGCCTACAATGAGCAGTTCTTC. The genes are TRBV27 and TRBJ2-1, with 9 bases lining up with TRBD2. CDR3 length equals 15 residues. The V and J ends lost 2 bases and 2 bases, in that order; junction bases with no gene match: 1. Germline V gives CDR1 MNHEY, CDR2 SMNVEV (reference sequence).

This clone occurred a few times. The chain links TRBV18 to TRBJ2-5, with TRBD2 as a possible D gene (5 bases). This CDR3 is 14 amino acids long. CDR1 is KGHSH, CDR2 LQKENI, per germline. Trimming stripped 3 bases from V and 7 bases from J, with 15 bases between. This chain's CDR3 is CASSPSGPEGTQYF. The CDR3, as DNA: TGTGCCAGCTCACCTTCGGGCCCCGAGGGGACCCAGTACTTC. The whole variable domain, filled in from reference TRBV18 and TRBJ2-5, reads NAGVMQNPRHLVRRRGQEARLRCSPMKGHSHVYWYRQLPEEGLKFMVYLQKENIIDESGMPKERFSAEFPKEGPSILRIQQVVRGDSAAYFCASSPSGPEGTQYFGPGTRLLVL.

This clone was observed once. CDR3 nucleotide sequence: TGTGCCAGCAGTTACGGGCCCTTATACCAGCCCCAGCATTTT. Its translation is CASSYGPLYQPQHF. This chain links TRBV6-6 with TRBJ1-5; D remains unclear. Germline V gene data show CDR1 as MNHNY and CDR2 as SVGAGI (reference sequence). Trimming removed 2 bases at V and 7 bases at J, with 12 bases between. This CDR3 contains 14 residues.

The chain has TRBV7-8 and TRBJ2-3, with 10 bases fitting TRBD2. V lost 1 base and J lost 13; bases outside the gene matches: 8. Germline V lookup: CDR1 SGHVS, CDR2 FQNEAQ. There are 14 residues in the CDR3. CDR3 in amino acids: CASSLGLAGAGEYF. In DNA form, the CDR3 reads TGTGCCAGCAGCTTAGGGCTAGCGGGAGCCGGGGAGTATTTT. Supplemented by reference TRBV7-8 and TRBJ2-3, the full variable domain reads GAGVSQSPRYKVAKRGQDVALRCDPISGHVSLFWYQQALGQGPEFLTYFQNEAQLDKSGLPSDRFFAERPEGSVSTLKIQRTQQEDSAVYLCASSLGLAGAGEYFGPGTRLTVL.

The CDR3 protein is CASSFLRGGAWPQHF. The CDR3, as DNA: TGTGCCAGCAGTTTTCTCCGCGGGGGTGCATGGCCCCAGCATTTT. V is TRBV28 and J is TRBJ1-5, with a possible D match to TRBD1 (5 bases). Trimming cost V 3 bases and J 9 bases, with 18 bases left between them. The CDR3 covers 15 residues. Germline loops: CDR1 MDHEN, CDR2 SYDVKM.

The CDR3 reads CASSLAENYGYTF. CDR3 in DNA: TGTGCCAGCAGTTTGGCAGAAAACTATGGCTACACCTTC. The chain recombines TRBV27 with TRBJ1-2, with D uncertain. This CDR3 has 13 amino acids. Germline CDR1 and CDR2: MNHEY and SMNVEV (reference sequence). Trimming took off 3 bases at V and 2 bases at J, with 7 bases between the two ends.